The 23 T cell receptor beta chains below all came from one sample that was sequenced in a study of glioma-infiltrating T cells after dendritic cell vaccination. Repertoires were generated with immunoSEQ multiplex PCR, while TCRdb's copy carries only in-frame clones and drops some. The data show over 75,000 clones, 81% seen once. The time point here: after dendritic cell vaccination, including at tumor progression/relapse. The sequencing used blood, collected after dendritic cell vaccination. The source is a human donor with glioblastoma.

This rearrangement joins TRBV5-1 to TRBJ2-5; 7 bases are a match to TRBD2. There are 14 residues in the CDR3. CDR1 and CDR2 (germline): SGHRS, YFSETQ. Germline trimming cut 4 bases from V and 5 bases from J; bases unmatched to any gene: 8. The CDR3 DNA sequence: TGCGCCAGCAGCCCGGGACTACTGGTGGAGACCCAGTACTTC. Protein product: CASSPGLLVETQYF.

The chain combines TRBV7-2 with TRBJ1-4; the match to TRBD1 covers 9 bases. The CDR3 extends over 13 amino acids. Trimming at V came to 5 bases and at J to 11 bases, leaving 6 bases not matched to a gene. The V gene's germline CDR1 is SGHTA and CDR2 FQGNSA. The CDR3 loop reads CASSQPQGAKLFF. The CDR3 DNA reads TGTGCCAGCAGCCAACCACAGGGGGCGAAACTGTTTTTT.

The chain employs TRBV30 and TRBJ2-5; 7 bases map to TRBD1. CDR3 length equals 12 residues. From germline, CDR1 is GTSNPN and CDR2 SVGIG (reference sequence). J gave up 3 bases and V 8 bases, and 6 bases lay outside the gene matches. CDR3 nucleotides: TGTGCCGGTCGACAGGGTGAAGAGACCCAGTACTTC. It translates to CAGRQGEETQYF. Full variable domain (missing parts from reference TRBV30 and TRBJ2-5): SQTIHQWPATLVQPVGSPLSLECTVEGTSNPNLYWYRQAAGRGLQLLFYSVGIGQISSEVPQNLSASRPQDRQFILSSKKLLLSDSGFYLCAGRQGEETQYFGPGTRLLVL.

This clone was detected once. The rearrangement links TRBV19 to TRBJ1-2; 7 nucleotides line up with TRBD1. J gave up 2 bases and V 4 bases, and 1 base lay outside the gene matches. CDR3 size: 13 residues. Germline assignment: CDR1 LNHDA and CDR2 SQIVND (reference sequence). This CDR3 is CASSTGQNYGYTF. The CDR3 nucleotides are TGTGCCAGTAGTACGGGACAGAACTATGGCTACACCTTC.

The chain combines TRBV5-1 with TRBJ2-2, with D perhaps TRBD1 (7 bases). Per germline, CDR1 SGHRS and CDR2 YFSETQ. V lost 3 bases to trimming and J lost 5 bases, with 17 bases between them. CDR3 length: 16 amino acids. As DNA, the CDR3 is TGCGCCAGCAGCTGGTTTGGTCAGGGGGGAACCGGGGAGCTGTTTTTT. Encoded protein: CASSWFGQGGTGELFF.

The chain recombines TRBV4-1 with TRBJ2-4, with 13 bases identical to TRBD2. Germline trimming cut 4 bases from V and 4 bases from J; bases unmatched to any gene: 4. Germline-derived CDR1 and CDR2 are MGHRA and YSYEKL. The CDR3 totals 16 residues. The chain's CDR3 is CASSPGLAGEKNIQYF. Here the CDR3 DNA reads TGCGCCAGCAGCCCTGGACTAGCGGGAGAGAAAAACATTCAGTACTTC.

The V and J genes are TRBV7-2 and TRBJ1-5; D gene uncertain. Germline V lookup: CDR1 SGHTA, CDR2 FQGNSA. V was trimmed by 2 bases and J by 4 bases, leaving 12 bases between them. The CDR3 sequence is 15 residues long. The CDR3 spells CASSLTGSPNQPQHF. The CDR3 region has the DNA TGTGCCAGCAGCTTAACCGGGAGCCCAAATCAGCCCCAGCATTTT.

This chain joins TRBV6-5 and TRBJ1-1, with D possibly TRBD1 on 5 matching bases. This CDR3 has 16 amino acids. The V end was cut by 2 bases, the J end by 3 bases, with 16 bases between. From germline, CDR1 is MNHEY and CDR2 SVGAGI. The CDR3 nucleotides are TGTGCCAGCAGTTACACCACAGTGGGGCAGGACACTGAAGCTTTCTTT. Translation gives CASSYTTVGQDTEAFF.

The J gene is TRBJ2-2, the V gene TRBV7-9; 7 bases agree with TRBD1. Germline CDR1 reads SEHNR; CDR2 reads FQNEAQ (reference sequence). The CDR3 loop spans 13 amino acids. Germline trimming cut 5 bases from V and 8 bases from J; bases unmatched to any gene: 5. This CDR3 is CASSRGQSGELFF. The CDR3 bases are TGTGCCAGCAGCCGGGGACAGTCGGGGGAGCTGTTTTTT.

Only a few counts were recorded for this clone. The V gene is TRBV5-1, the J gene TRBJ1-2; tentatively, D is TRBD1 (6 bases). This CDR3 has 16 residues. From germline, CDR1 is SGHRS and CDR2 YFSETQ. V was pared by 4 bases and J by 1 base, with 17 bases between. In DNA, the CDR3 is TGCGCCAGCAGCCACGGGAATACAGGGCTTAACTATGGCTACACCTTC. Translating it yields CASSHGNTGLNYGYTF.

This clone was counted between two and nine times. This chain links TRBV25-1 with TRBJ1-1; D gene ambiguous. Per germline, CDR1 MGHDK and CDR2 SYGVNS. There are 15 residues in the CDR3. V lost 3 bases, J lost 5 bases, and 16 bases lay in between. CDR3 nucleotides: TGTGCCAGCAGTGACGATGGAGGGAAGAGGACTGAAGCTTTCTTT. It is translated as CASSDDGGKRTEAFF.

The V gene is TRBV12-5, the J gene TRBJ2-3; 7 nucleotides line up with TRBD1. V gave up 3 bases and J gave up 0 bases; unmatched junction bases: 9. This CDR3 is built from 17 residues. Germline CDR1 reads LGHNT; CDR2 reads FRNRAP. Here the CDR3 DNA reads TGTGCTAGTGGTTTAGGGACAGTCCCTCCTAGCACAGATACGCAGTATTTT. It specifies CASGLGTVPPSTDTQYF.

This clone was seen just once. The chain carries TRBV7-6 and TRBJ1-5, with a weak D call TRBD1 (5 bases). This CDR3 spans 16 amino acids. Trimming pared 5 bases from V and 0 bases from J, leaving 14 bases between. CDR1 and CDR2 from the germline V gene are SGHVS and FNYEAQ. The CDR3 DNA sequence: TGTGCCAGCAGCCCGGGGGGGTTGGGTAGCAATCAGCCCCAGCATTTT. It yields the protein CASSPGGLGSNQPQHF.

This clone was seen more than once but under ten times. The chain carries TRBV7-2 and TRBJ2-2; tentative D call: TRBD2 (7 bases). The CDR3 contains 16 residues. CDR1 and CDR2 from the germline V gene are SGHTA and FQGNSA. Trimming shortened V by 5 bases and J by 5 bases, and 18 bases separated the two germline ends. CDR3 bases: TGTGCCAGCAGCCCCGTCGGCGGGGGCTATACCGGGGAGCTGTTTTTT. It translates to CASSPVGGGYTGELFF.

The chain combines TRBV28 with TRBJ2-6; D might be TRBD1 (6 bases). Trimming took off 7 bases at V and 4 bases at J, with 11 bases between the two ends. The CDR3 runs to 14 residues. Germline V gene sequence: CDR1 MDHEN, CDR2 SYDVKM. CDR3 coding DNA: TGTGCCAGCAAAAACAGGGCCGGGGCCAACGTCCTGACTTTC. Residues: CASKNRAGANVLTF. Full variable domain (rest looked up from reference TRBV28 and TRBJ2-6): DVKVTQSSRYLVKRTGEKVFLECVQDMDHENMFWYRQDPGLGLRLIYFSYDVKMKEKGDIPEGYSVSREKKERFSLILESASTNQTSMYLCASKNRAGANVLTFGAGSRLTVL.

The chain uses TRBV6-5 and TRBJ1-1; D remains unclear. The length of the CDR3 is 15 residues. The germline V and J ends were trimmed by 5 bases and 4 bases, with 17 bases remaining between them. Germline assignment: CDR1 MNHEY and CDR2 SVGAGI. The CDR3 sequence is CASSSPGRGGTEAFF. Here the CDR3 DNA reads TGTGCCAGCAGTAGCCCGGGTCGAGGAGGCACTGAAGCTTTCTTT.

V gene TRBV9 combines with J gene TRBJ2-7; 10 bases map to TRBD2. CDR1 SGDLS and CDR2 YYNGEE come from the germline V gene. J lost 7 bases, V lost 2 bases, and 3 bases had no gene match. The CDR3 is 13 residues long. The DNA of the CDR3 is TGTGCCAGCAGCGTCCAGCGGGGGGGAGAGCAGTACTTC. It specifies CASSVQRGGEQYF.

V and J are TRBV28 and TRBJ1-1; D possibly corresponds to TRBD1 (6 bases). Trimming cost V 1 base and J 1 base, with 10 bases left between them. The germline gives CDR1 MDHEN, CDR2 SYDVKM. The CDR3 totals 15 residues. The CDR3 coding sequence is TGTGCCAGCAGTTTATACACAGGGTGGAACACTGAAGCTTTCTTT. Its protein product is CASSLYTGWNTEAFF.

V usage is TRBV5-1 and J usage is TRBJ1-2; 8 bases agree with TRBD1. The CDR3 runs 15 residues. The germline V gene has CDR1 SGHRS and CDR2 YFSETQ. After removal of 1 base from V and 2 bases from J, the junction contained 4 bases not matched to a gene. The CDR3 sequence: CASSLLTGVNYGYTF. CDR3 bases: TGCGCCAGCAGCTTGCTGACAGGGGTGAACTATGGCTACACCTTC.

This clone was recorded a few times. The chain carries TRBV4-1 and TRBJ2-2; TRBD1 matches at 9 bases. CDR3 length: 21 amino acids. V gave up 4 bases and J gave up 2 bases; unmatched junction bases: 20. Germline-derived CDR1 and CDR2 are MGHRA and YSYEKL. The CDR3 loop reads CASSPRAWTGAAPLNTGELFF. The DNA of the CDR3 is TGCGCCAGCAGCCCCCGGGCCTGGACAGGGGCTGCCCCTCTCAACACCGGGGAGCTGTTTTTT.

The chain couples TRBV4-1 to TRBJ1-1; TRBD1 matches at 7 bases. The germline CDR1 and CDR2 sequences are MGHRA and YSYEKL. V was clipped by 5 bases and J by 4 bases; unmatched bases: 4. CDR3 length equals 13 residues. The DNA for the CDR3 is TGCGCCAGCAGCAGGGGGCCGAGCACTGAAGCTTTCTTT. It is translated as CASSRGPSTEAFF.

The chain joins TRBV7-9 to TRBJ2-2, with 8 nucleotides matching TRBD2. The CDR3 is made up of 17 amino acids. J was trimmed by 0 bases and V by 4 bases; bases with no gene match: 7. Per germline, CDR1 SEHNR and CDR2 FQNEAQ (reference sequence). The CDR3 DNA follows: TGTGCCAGCAGCTCCCGGGGCGGGGGGCCGAACACCGGGGAGCTGTTTTTT. Translated, it gives CASSSRGGGPNTGELFF.

This clone was counted a few times. The chain couples TRBV2 to TRBJ2-4, with 8 nucleotides matching TRBD1. This CDR3 spans 18 amino acids. The V gene's germline CDR1 is SNHLY and CDR2 FYNNEI. Germline trimming cut 5 bases from V and 8 bases from J; bases unmatched to any gene: 20. The CDR3 sequence: CASSRTRGTGQIGDIQYF. For the CDR3, the DNA is TGTGCCAGCAGTAGGACCCGAGGGACAGGTCAAATTGGGGACATTCAGTACTTC. Complete variable domain (other parts from reference TRBV2 and TRBJ2-4): EPEVTQTPSHQVTQMGQEVILRCVPISNHLYFYWYRQILGQKVEFLVSFYNNEISEKSEIFDDQFSVERPDGSNFTLKIRSTKLEDSAMYFCASSRTRGTGQIGDIQYFGAGTRLSVL.